This TCR beta chain emerged from a study of T cell responses to AZD1222 COVID-19 vaccine. Study-wide results and caveats: Most donors were white British, females outnumbered males, and clonal diversity was possibly underestimated.

Sequencing was performed with immunoSEQ multiplex PCR; in TCRdb, only in-frame clones are kept and a portion is missing. The sample has about 94,000 clones, over 75% seen once. A single count supports this clone. Its antigen remains unknown. Between the trimmed V and J ends, which lost 5 bases and 4 bases, there was a span of 14 bases. This CDR3 contains 14 residues. Germline V gene lookup returns CDR1 MNHEY and CDR2 SMNVEV (reference sequence). This clonotype was sampled from an adult in good health. The chain uses TRBV27 and TRBJ1-2; D is possibly TRBD1 (6 bases). Source: peripheral blood, taken on day 0 of AZD1222 vaccination. The CDR3 loop is CASSPSGGAYGYTF. The CDR3 bases are TGTGCCAGCAGTCCAAGTGGGGGGGCCTATGGCTACACCTTC.